This TCR beta chain was sequenced in a study of shared clonotypes between healthy human individuals. Produced via immunoSEQ multiplex PCR; TCRdb's table is partial and in-frame only. The data show some 2 million clones, with roughly 94% seen just once and roughly 1% held by the top ten. The germline V gene encodes CDR1 MNHNS and CDR2 SASEGT. Unmatched junction bases numbered 5, after V lost 2 bases and J lost 5 bases. The CDR3 extends over 14 amino acids. As defined, naive CD8 cells were CD45RO-negative and positively selected for CCR7, with terminally differentiated effector memory CD45RA+ cells excluded. For this clone: No antigen is known for it.

The study's findings and limits: The sharing of roughly 5% of naive CD4 clonotypes was seen across a handful of donors.

This chain connects TRBV6-1 to TRBJ1-2; the match to TRBD1 covers 7 bases. The material sequenced was naive CD8+ T cells sorted from blood. This receptor was taken from a man aged 18 to 29 in good health. The CDR3 loop is CASSENAGGYGYTF. For the CDR3, the DNA is TGTGCCAGCAGTGAAAACGCAGGGGGGTATGGCTACACCTTC.